The clone carrying this T cell receptor (beta chain) was counted a single time. The sample belongs to a study of regulatory T cells in long-lasting Graves disease. Germline CDR1 MNHEY, CDR2 SMNVEV (reference sequence). This CDR3 is 17 amino acids long. V lost 6 bases, J lost 7 bases, and 22 bases lay in between. The sample's time point: newly diagnosed GD, antithyroid drugs for less than 3 months. Construction of the TCR library relied on RNA isolated from PBMCs. Through Arm-PCR of CDR3 regions and iRepertoire HTBI primers, TCR beta libraries were built. TCRdb fed the multiplex PCR reads into MiXCR, producing one record per CDR3 protein. The sample consists of about 540,000 distinct CDR3 sequences, approximately 13% of them appearing once. These same records also appear under a second study, on T cells in Graves' hyperthyroidism and ophthalmopathy. From that second work: RT-PCR in the first round (using the HTBI primer set) targeted the TCR CDR3.

The chain combines TRBV27 with TRBJ1-6; no reliable D call. The sample here was peripheral blood mononuclear cells (PBMCs), taken at new diagnosis, from a patient treated with antithyroid drugs. The source is a man between 25 and 39 years old with Graves disease. CDR3 coding DNA: TGTGCCAGCAGCCCAACCTTGGTCGGATTAAGAAATTCACCCCTCCACTTT. Protein: CASSPTLVGLRNSPLHF.